The rows below give T cell receptor beta chains drawn from one sample of a study of blood T cell repertoires in COVID-19. TCRdb's copy holds only in-frame clones and misses some; the assay was immunoSEQ multiplex PCR. This table has around 180,000 clones, more than 70% appearing once. Sequencing used peripheral blood. The source of these receptors is a woman aged 80 or over with active or convalescent COVID-19. Both conserved end residues are part of each CDR3. Some rows have no size entry. The others give once, few or many, or a class for an expanded clone.

>TRBJ2-2|16|.|TRBV2
CASSFFPGTGPGELFF
>TRBJ2-3|13|.|TRBV6-5
CASSRGPGDTQYF
>TRBJ2-3|13|.|TRBV5-6
CASSFQETDTQYF
>TRBJ1-1|13|once|TRBV3-1/TRBV3-2
CASSQDPRPEAFF
>TRBJ1-2|16|.|TRBV4-1
CASSQRSRSQVHGYTF
>TRBJ1-1|15|.|TRBV7-8
CASSKWTGLDTEAFF
>TRBJ1-1|16|.|TRBV18
CASSPRSRGRDTEAFF
>TRBJ2-2|13|.|TRBV11-3
CASSFDSPGELFF
>TRBJ2-7|16|.|TRBV7-8
CASSQTRLPGVYEQYF
>TRBJ2-5|13|.|TRBV27
CASSFGGKETQYF
>TRBJ1-5|14|.|TRBV6-6
CASTYRGGGQPQHF
>TRBJ1-2|13|.|TRBV28
CASSLVGVYGYTF
>TRBJ1-1|15|.|TRBV9
CASSVGNRGLTEAFF
>TRBJ1-1|15|.|TRBV4-2
CASSRLLQGHTEAFF
>TRBJ1-1|15|.|TRBV5-4
CASSSPREGNTEAFF
>TRBJ1-2|14|.|TRBV9
CASSTGTGGYGYTF
>TRBJ2-5|14|.|TRBV28
CASSLDRLQETQYF
>TRBJ2-5|18|.|TRBV7-2
CASSPGGQGFANQETQYF
>TRBJ1-2|15|.|TRBV7-9
CASSLVQGAGYGYTF
>TRBJ1-1|13|.|TRBV10-3
CAVSRSLNTEAFF
>TRBJ2-1|16|.|TRBV19
CASSPLGRGTYNEQFF
>TRBJ2-1|15|few|TRBV3-1/TRBV3-2
CASSLSTGKENEQFF
>TRBJ2-1|15|.|TRBV18
CASSPPAGAYNEQFF
>TRBJ1-3|15|.|TRBV19
CASNQQGGSGNTIYF
>TRBJ2-5|17|.|TRBV4-1
CASSQDSTTSRRETQYF
>TRBJ2-3|15|.|TRBV30
CAWSVIAGGEDTQYF
>TRBJ2-7|13|.|TRBV2
CASRGQPVNEQYF
>TRBJ1-2|14|.|TRBV19
CASSSHQALYGYTF
>TRBJ1-5|14|.|TRBV28
CASSSTGHNQPQHF
>TRBJ2-7|14|.|TRBV7-2
CASSSDRGLYEQYF
>TRBJ1-6|15|.|TRBV5-1
CASSSRFSNNSPLHF
>TRBJ2-2|15|.|TRBV5-1
CASSLEPSLTGELFF
>TRBJ1-2|11|.|TRBV20-1
CSPSYRYGYTF
>TRBJ1-2|15|.|TRBV28
CASSPPGGDLYGYTF
>TRBJ1-2|13|.|TRBV28
CASSLRAAAGYTF
>TRBJ1-5|14|few|TRBV4-2
CASSPNGGNQPQHF
>TRBJ1-5|15|.|TRBV20-1
CSASQTGYSNQPQHF
>TRBJ2-3|14|.|TRBV11-2
CASSLGASTDTQYF
>TRBJ2-7|15|once|TRBV4-1
CASSQAGQSTYEQYF
>TRBJ2-7|14|.|TRBV6-1
CASSEYLRGYEQYF
>TRBJ2-7|15|.|TRBV19
CASSTNPGQGYEQYF
>TRBJ1-1|13|.|TRBV5-1
CASSLTGATEAFF
>TRBJ1-1|16|.|TRBV30
CAWSPNFLRGDTEAFF
>TRBJ2-6|18|.|TRBV27
CASAWDRELSSGANVLTF
>TRBJ1-2|13|.|TRBV2
CASTEGGGFGYTF
>TRBJ1-3|13|.|TRBV12-3/TRBV12-4
CASSRYRGNTIYF
>TRBJ2-1|16|.|TRBV5-4
CASSAGGVSPDNEQFF
>TRBJ1-2|11|.|TRBV6-5
CASMGAPGYTF